One and the same sample provided the 15 T cell receptor beta chains below, sequenced in a study of T cell changes during pregnancy in multiple sclerosis. Method: immunoSEQ multiplex PCR; TCRdb's copy keeps in-frame clones and lacks some. The table includes 70,000 to 95,000 clones, over 85% detected once. The sequencing here drew on peripheral blood, taken in the first trimester of pregnancy. Receptor source: a female donor with multiple sclerosis, enrolled in a pregnancy study.

The V call is TRBV4-1, the J call TRBJ1-2; possible D gene TRBD1, 6 bases. V was shortened by 2 bases and J by 3 bases, with 13 bases between the two germline ends. Germline CDR1 is MGHRA and CDR2 is YSYEKL. The CDR3 runs to 15 residues. The CDR3 DNA reads as TGCGCCAGCAGCCAAACGCAGGGGTTCGACTATGGCTACACCTTC. Encoded protein: CASSQTQGFDYGYTF.

This sequence joins TRBV6-6 and TRBJ1-1; TRBD1 aligns across 7 bases. The CDR3 is 13 residues long. Germline CDR1 MNHNY, CDR2 SVGAGI (reference sequence). The ends lost 6 bases at V and 7 bases at J; junction bases unmatched: 8. The DNA of the CDR3 is TGTGCCAGCAGGTCCGACAGGGCAAGTGAAGCTTTCTTT. Translated, it gives CASRSDRASEAFF.

The genes are TRBV7-3 and TRBJ2-1; D perhaps matches TRBD1 (6 bases). With 2 bases removed from V and 10 bases from J, the gap between germline ends came to 18 bases. The CDR3 is 15 residues long. Germline values: CDR1 SGHTA, CDR2 FQGTGA. CDR3 DNA: TGTGCCAGCAGCTTAGGTGGGACACCCACAGTAGAGCAGTTCTTC. Translating it yields CASSLGGTPTVEQFF.

This clone was picked up a small number of times. This sequence joins TRBV10-2 and TRBJ2-3; 8 nucleotides align to TRBD2. Trimming at V came to 7 bases and at J to 1 base, leaving 13 bases not matched to a gene. Germline loops: CDR1 WSHSY, CDR2 SAAADI. The CDR3 sequence is 17 residues long. Written as DNA, the CDR3 is TGCGCCAGCACCCAAAGTAGGACTAGCAGAGGCACAGATACGCAGTATTTT. Translating gives CASTQSRTSRGTDTQYF.

The rearrangement joins TRBV7-8 to TRBJ2-1, with unresolved D. Germline V gene lookup returns CDR1 SGHVS and CDR2 FQNEAQ. V was pared by 3 bases and J by 5 bases, with 29 bases between. This CDR3 comprises 20 residues. The CDR3 DNA reads TGTGCCAGCAGCTTCAGTCCCGCCCGCCGGTGGGCAGACGCACACAATGAGCAGTTCTTC. The encoded protein is CASSFSPARRWADAHNEQFF.

The chain carries TRBV27 and TRBJ1-6; 7 nucleotides align to TRBD1. Germline loops: CDR1 MNHEY, CDR2 SMNVEV (reference sequence). The V gene end was trimmed by 6 bases and the J gene end by 7 bases; junction bases not matched to a gene: 12. This CDR3 comprises 16 residues. The CDR3 DNA reads TGTGCCAGCAGGCTTTTAACCGGGACAGAGAATTCACCCCTCCACTTT. The encoded protein is CASRLLTGTENSPLHF.

The V call is TRBV4-1, the J call TRBJ1-6; D possibly corresponds to TRBD1 (6 bases). This CDR3 is built from 15 residues. Germline V CDR1 and CDR2: MGHRA, YSYEKL. V lost 0 bases, J lost 10 bases, and 13 bases lay in between. In DNA form, the CDR3 reads TGCGCCAGCAGCCAAGAAGGGGGAATGAGATCACCCCTCCACTTT. The encoded protein is CASSQEGGMRSPLHF.

J is TRBJ2-1 and V is TRBV4-1; 8 bases are shared with TRBD1. Germline lookup yields CDR1 MGHRA and CDR2 YSYEKL. The CDR3 sequence is 16 residues long. With V trimmed by 3 bases and J by 5 bases, 9 bases remained unmatched. The CDR3 protein is CASSQRRMDRDNEQFF. DNA for the CDR3: TGCGCCAGCAGCCAGAGACGAATGGACAGGGACAATGAGCAGTTCTTC.

The chain recombines TRBV5-6 with TRBJ2-7; TRBD2 is a possible D gene (6 bases). The CDR3 runs to 17 residues. CDR1 and CDR2 (germline): SGHDT, YYEEEE. Trimming removed 3 bases at V and 0 bases at J, with 19 bases between. The CDR3 DNA reads as TGTGCCAGCAGCTCGGGGCGGGAATCAACCTTCTCCTACGAGCAGTACTTC. Translating it yields CASSSGRESTFSYEQYF.

In its sample, this clone was seen once. This sequence joins TRBV7-3 and TRBJ1-1; weak D call: TRBD1 (6 bases). Germline-derived CDR1 and CDR2 are SGHTA and FQGTGA. CDR3 size: 14 residues. The germline V and J ends were trimmed by 2 bases and 5 bases, with 12 bases remaining between them. CDR3 residues: CASSLRTRGTEAFF. The CDR3 bases are TGTGCCAGCAGCTTACGAACCAGGGGTACTGAAGCTTTCTTT.

V gene TRBV5-8 combines with J gene TRBJ2-7, with 7 positions matching TRBD1. Germline CDR1 reads SGHTS; CDR2 reads YDEGEE. With V trimmed by 2 bases and J by 2 bases, 10 bases remained unmatched. This CDR3 has 16 amino acids. The CDR3 loop is CASSFSLRTGAYEQYF. The CDR3 coding sequence is TGTGCCAGCAGCTTCTCTCTTCGAACAGGGGCCTACGAGCAGTACTTC.

The sample holds one count of this clone. This chain uses TRBV6-1 with TRBJ2-5; weak D call: TRBD2 (6 bases). The CDR3 contains 15 residues. CDR1 is MNHNS, CDR2 SASEGT, per germline. Trimming cost V 5 bases and J 4 bases, with 17 bases left between them. The CDR3 here is CASSLERASAETQYF. Here the CDR3 DNA reads TGTGCCAGCAGTCTCGAGCGGGCTAGCGCAGAGACCCAGTACTTC.

The chain is built from TRBV2 and TRBJ2-5; D gene uncertain. The CDR3 runs 14 residues. Trimming took 7 bases from V and 0 from J, leaving 12 bases between them. CDR1 is SNHLY and CDR2 is FYNNEI in the germline V gene. Written as DNA, the CDR3 is TGTGCCAGCACCCTCGTCCAGGACCAAGAGACCCAGTACTTC. Its protein is CASTLVQDQETQYF.

CDR3 bases: TGTGCCAGCAGCTTGGGGCTAGCGGGGGTTTTAGTTGAGCAGTTCTTC. Translation: CASSLGLAGVLVEQFF. The chain uses TRBV13 and TRBJ2-1, with 10 bases aligning to TRBD2. In germline, CDR1 is PRHDT, CDR2 FYEKMQ (reference sequence). This CDR3 comprises 16 residues. J was trimmed by 9 bases and V by 3 bases; bases with no gene match: 11.

J is TRBJ1-4 and V is TRBV2; 8 nucleotides match TRBD1. The J segment lost 7 bases and the V segment lost 6 bases, leaving 10 bases of the junction unmatched. The CDR3 spans 15 residues. Germline loops: CDR1 SNHLY, CDR2 FYNNEI. Here the CDR3 DNA reads TGTGCCAGCAGGGCGGACAGGGACCTCAGTGAAAAACTGTTTTTT. It codes for CASRADRDLSEKLFF.